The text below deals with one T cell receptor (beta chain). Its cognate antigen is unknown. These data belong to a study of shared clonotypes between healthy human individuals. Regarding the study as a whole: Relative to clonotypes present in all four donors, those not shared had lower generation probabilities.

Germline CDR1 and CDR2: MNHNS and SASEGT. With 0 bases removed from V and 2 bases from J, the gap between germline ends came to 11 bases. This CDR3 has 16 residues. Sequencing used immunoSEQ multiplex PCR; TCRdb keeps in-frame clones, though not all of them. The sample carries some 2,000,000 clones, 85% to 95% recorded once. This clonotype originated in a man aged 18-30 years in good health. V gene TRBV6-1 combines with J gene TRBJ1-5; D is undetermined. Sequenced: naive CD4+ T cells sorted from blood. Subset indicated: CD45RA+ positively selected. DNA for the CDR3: TGTGCCAGCAGTGAAGCGTCGGAGAGGGGCAATCAGCCCCAGCATTTT. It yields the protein CASSEASERGNQPQHF.